This T cell receptor beta chain was profiled in a study of T cells expressing NK-cell markers. Regarding the study as a whole: These same clonotypes (in a handful of donors) also led the CD3+CD56-NKG2C+ fraction.

TCRdb re-called the 5' RACE reads and catalogs CDR3 proteins one per entry, DNA excluded. The repertoire table contains roughly 150,000 distinct CDR3 sequences. Germline CDR1 reads KGHSH; CDR2 reads LQKENI. There are 13 residues in the CDR3. Concerning this clonotype: Its specificity is not known.

This chain uses TRBV18 with TRBJ2-1. The specimen sequenced was blood T cells: a sorted CD56 or NKG2C T cell subset, CD4+ or CD8+ T cells, or bulk PBMC T cells (not recorded which). The clonotype was recovered from a man aged 18 to 69 in good health. Here the CDR3 reads CASSLRFNNEQFF. Based on the CDR3 plus reference TRBV18 and TRBJ2-1, the full variable domain is NAGVMQNPRHLVRRRGQEARLRCSPMKGHSHVYWYRQLPEEGLKFMVYLQKENIIDESGMPKERFSAEFPKEGPSILRIQQVVRGDSAAYFCASSLRFNNEQFFGPGTRLTVL.